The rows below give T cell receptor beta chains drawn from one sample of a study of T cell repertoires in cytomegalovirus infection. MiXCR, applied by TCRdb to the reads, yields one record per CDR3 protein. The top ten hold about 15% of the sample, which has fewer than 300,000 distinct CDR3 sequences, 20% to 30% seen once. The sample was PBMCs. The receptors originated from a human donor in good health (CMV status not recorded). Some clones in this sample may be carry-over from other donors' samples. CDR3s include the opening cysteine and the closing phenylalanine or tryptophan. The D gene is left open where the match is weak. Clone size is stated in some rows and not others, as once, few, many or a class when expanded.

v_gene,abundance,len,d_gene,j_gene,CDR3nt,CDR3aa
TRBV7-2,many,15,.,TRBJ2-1,TGTGCCAGCAGGCCTCCGGGCTCCTCCTACAATGAGCAGTTCTTC,CASRPPGSSYNEQFF
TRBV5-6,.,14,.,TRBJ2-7,TGTGCCAGCAGCCCTGGACTTCGGAACTACGAGCAGTACTTC,CASSPGLRNYEQYF
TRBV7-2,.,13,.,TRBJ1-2,TGTGCCAGCAGCTCGAGTAACCGTTATGGCTACACCTTC,CASSSSNRYGYTF
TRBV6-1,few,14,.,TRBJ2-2,TGTGCCAGCAACTACCTACCCGGCACCGGGGAGCTGTTTTTT,CASNYLPGTGELFF
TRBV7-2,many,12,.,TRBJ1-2,TGTGCCAGCAGCTTACGGGGTTGGGGCTACACCTTC,CASSLRGWGYTF
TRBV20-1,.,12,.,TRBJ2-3,TGCAGTGCTAGAGGCTTCACAGATACGCAGTATTTT,CSARGFTDTQYF
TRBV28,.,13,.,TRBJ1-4,TGTGCCAGCAGTCGGACATCACCTGAAAAACTGTTTTTT,CASSRTSPEKLFF
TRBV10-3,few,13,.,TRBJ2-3,TGTGCCATCAAGGGTGCCGACACAGATACGCAGTATTTT,CAIKGADTDTQYF
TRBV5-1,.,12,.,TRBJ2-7,TGCGCCAGCAACTCTGTTTGGTACGAGCAGTACTTC,CASNSVWYEQYF
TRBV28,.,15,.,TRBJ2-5,TGTGCCAGCAGTTTAGCCGACAGGCTCCAAGAGACCCAGTACTTC,CASSLADRLQETQYF
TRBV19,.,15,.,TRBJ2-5,TGTGCCAGTAGTATTGGGGGGTGGGCTCAAGAGACCCAGTACTTC,CASSIGGWAQETQYF
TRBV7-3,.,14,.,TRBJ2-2,TGTGCCAGCAGCTCTGACAGAATCACCGGGGAGCTGTTTTTT,CASSSDRITGELFF
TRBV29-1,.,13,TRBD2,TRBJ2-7,TGCAGCGTTGTGGCGGGAGGTTCCTACGAGCAGTACTTC,CSVVAGGSYEQYF
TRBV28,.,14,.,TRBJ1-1,TGTGCCAGCAGACGAGGGGGTCAAAACACTGAAGCTTTCTTT,CASRRGGQNTEAFF
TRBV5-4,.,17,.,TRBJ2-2,TGTGCCAGCAGCTTGGGTAGCAGTAGGGGAGGCACCGGGGAGCTGTTTTTT,CASSLGSSRGGTGELFF
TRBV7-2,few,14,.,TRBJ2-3,TGTGCCAGCAGCTTGGACTGGAGCACAGATACGCAGTATTTT,CASSLDWSTDTQYF
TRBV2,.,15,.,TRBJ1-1,TGTGCCAGCAGTGAATTGGGGCGGATGAACACTGAAGCTTTCTTT,CASSELGRMNTEAFF
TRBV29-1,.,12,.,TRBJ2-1,TGCAGCGTTGAAGGGGGATACAATGAGCAGTTCTTC,CSVEGGYNEQFF
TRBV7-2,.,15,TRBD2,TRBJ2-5,TGTGCCAGCAGCGTTAGCGGGAGTCAGGTTGAGACCCAGTACTTC,CASSVSGSQVETQYF
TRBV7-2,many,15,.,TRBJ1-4,TGTGCCAGCAGCTTAGCTACCGGGATCGGCGAAAAACTGTTTTTT,CASSLATGIGEKLFF
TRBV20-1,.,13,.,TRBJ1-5,TGCAGTGCTTCATCGGGGTCCGGACAGCCCCAGCATTTT,CSASSGSGQPQHF
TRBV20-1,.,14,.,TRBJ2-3,TGCAGTGCTCCTCAGGGAACTTACACAGATACGCAGTATTTT,CSAPQGTYTDTQYF
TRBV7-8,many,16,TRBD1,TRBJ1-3,TGTGCCAGCAGCCCCCGCTGGACAGGAACCGGAAACACCATATATTTT,CASSPRWTGTGNTIYF
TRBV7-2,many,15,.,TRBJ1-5,TGTGCCAGCACCCTATCAGGGAATAGCAATCAGCCCCAGCATTTT,CASTLSGNSNQPQHF
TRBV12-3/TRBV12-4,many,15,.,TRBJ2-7,TGTGCCAGCAGTTTAGTTGCCGGGGGCGGCCACGAGCAGTACTTC,CASSLVAGGGHEQYF
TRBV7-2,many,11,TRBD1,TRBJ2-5,TGTGCCAGCAGCACCCGGACAGGGACGAATTTC,CASSTRTGTNF
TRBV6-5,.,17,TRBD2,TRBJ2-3,TGTGCCAGCAGTTACTCAGGACTAGCGGGGGGATCAGATACGCAGTATTTT,CASSYSGLAGGSDTQYF
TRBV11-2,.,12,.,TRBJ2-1,TGTGCCAGCAGCTTACAGCGTGAACTTCTGTTCTTC,CASSLQRELLFF
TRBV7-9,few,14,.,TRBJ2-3,TGTGCCAGCAGCTTAGAATCATCTTCAGATACGCAGTATTTT,CASSLESSSDTQYF
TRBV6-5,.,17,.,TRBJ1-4,TGTGCCAGCAGTTACCGGGGGGGCGGAACAACTAATGAAAAACTGTTTTTT,CASSYRGGGTTNEKLFF
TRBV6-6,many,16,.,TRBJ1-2,TGTGCCAGCAGTTACTCTGGGCAACGATTATCTAGAGTGTACACCTTC,CASSYSGQRLSRVYTF
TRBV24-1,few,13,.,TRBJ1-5,TGTGCCACCAGTGGGAGGGGCAATCAGCCCCAGCATTTT,CATSGRGNQPQHF
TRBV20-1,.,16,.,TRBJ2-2,TGCAGTGCTCGAACCACCGGGACCCCGAACACCGGGGAGCTGTTTTTT,CSARTTGTPNTGELFF
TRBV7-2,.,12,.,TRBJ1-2,TGTGCCAGCAGCCCACAGCTCTCTGGCTACACCTTC,CASSPQLSGYTF
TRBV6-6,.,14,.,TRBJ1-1,TGTGCCAGCAGTTACACAAAGGGACCGACAGAAGCTTTCTTT,CASSYTKGPTEAFF
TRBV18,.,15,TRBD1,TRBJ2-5,TGTGCCAGCTCACCGCCGGGACAGGGAGGGGAGACCCAGTACTTC,CASSPPGQGGETQYF
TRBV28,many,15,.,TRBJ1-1,TGTGCCAGCAGTAGCCCTACAGGGAGGAACACTGAAGCTTTCTTT,CASSSPTGRNTEAFF
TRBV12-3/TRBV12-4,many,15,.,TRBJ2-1,TGTGCCACTCGATCCGGGACCCTTATTAACAATGAGCAGTTCTTC,CATRSGTLINNEQFF
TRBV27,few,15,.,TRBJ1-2,TGTGCCAGCAGTTTATCGGCAGGGGCTAGCTATGGCTACACCTTC,CASSLSAGASYGYTF
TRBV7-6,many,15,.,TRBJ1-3,TGTGCCAGCAGCCGAACCGGGGGTGGTGGAAACACCATATATTTT,CASSRTGGGGNTIYF
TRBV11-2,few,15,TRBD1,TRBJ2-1,TGTGCCAGCAGCTCACAGGGGGTCGCCTACAATGAGCAGTTCTTC,CASSSQGVAYNEQFF
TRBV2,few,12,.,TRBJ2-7,TGTGCCAGCAGTGTATTTCCGGACGAGCAGTACTTC,CASSVFPDEQYF
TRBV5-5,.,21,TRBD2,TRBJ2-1,TGTGCCAGCAGCTTGAGGACTAGCGGGAGTGGTGGGAGCTCGACAATGGGGATGCAGTTCTTC,CASSLRTSGSGGSSTMGMQFF
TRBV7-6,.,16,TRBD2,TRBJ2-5,TGTGCCAGCAGCTTAGGGGCTAGCGGGGGGAAGGAGACCCAGTACTTC,CASSLGASGGKETQYF
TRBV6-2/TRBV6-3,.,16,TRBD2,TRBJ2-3,TGTGCCAGCAGTTACGAGAGCGGGAGGGTTACAGATACGCAGTATTTT,CASSYESGRVTDTQYF
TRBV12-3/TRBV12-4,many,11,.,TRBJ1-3,TGTGCCAGCAGTTTGAGGGGTACCATATATTTT,CASSLRGTIYF
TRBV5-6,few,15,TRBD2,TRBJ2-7,TGTGCCAGCAGCTTGACGGTAGCGGGAGTGAGGGAGCAGTACTTC,CASSLTVAGVREQYF
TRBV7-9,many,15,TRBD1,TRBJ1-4,TGTGCCAGCAGCTTCCCGACAGGGGGGTATGAAAAACTGTTTTTT,CASSFPTGGYEKLFF
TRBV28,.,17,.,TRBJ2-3,TGTGCCAGCAGTTTATTTGTAGGGACGGAAGGGTTGAATACGCAGTATTTT,CASSLFVGTEGLNTQYF
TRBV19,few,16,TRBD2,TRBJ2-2,TGTGCCAGTACGTATGGACTAGCGGGGAACACCGGGGAGCTGTTTTTT,CASTYGLAGNTGELFF
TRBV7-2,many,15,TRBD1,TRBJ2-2,TGTGCCAGCAGCTCCGGGACAGGGCACACCGGGGAGCTGTTTTTT,CASSSGTGHTGELFF
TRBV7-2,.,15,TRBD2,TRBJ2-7,TGTGCCAGCAGCCCTCGGACTAGCCGATCCTACGAGCAGTACTTC,CASSPRTSRSYEQYF
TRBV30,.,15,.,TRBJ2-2,TGTGCCTGGAGTGTATGGTCGACGCATGCCGGGGAGCTGTTTTTT,CAWSVWSTHAGELFF
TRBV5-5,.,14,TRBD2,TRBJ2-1,TGTGCCAGCAGCTTGGTGGGCGGGGGATATGAGCAGTTCTTC,CASSLVGGGYEQFF
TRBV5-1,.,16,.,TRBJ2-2,TGCGCCAGCAGCTTGGGGCAGGTCCTAAACACCGGGGAGCTGTTTTTT,CASSLGQVLNTGELFF
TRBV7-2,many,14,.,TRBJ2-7,TGTGCCAGCAGCTCCCAAGGGGGAGATTACGAGCAGTACTTC,CASSSQGGDYEQYF
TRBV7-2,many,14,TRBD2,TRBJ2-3,TGTGCCAGCAGCTTAGGCGGGAGTTCAGATACGCAGTATTTT,CASSLGGSSDTQYF
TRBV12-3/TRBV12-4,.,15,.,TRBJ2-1,TGTGCCAGCAGTTTAGGGGGGTTCCGGTACAATGAGCAGTTCTTC,CASSLGGFRYNEQFF
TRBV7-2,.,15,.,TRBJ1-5,TGTGCCAGCAGCCAGGTACAGGGTAGTAACCAGCCCCAGCATTTT,CASSQVQGSNQPQHF
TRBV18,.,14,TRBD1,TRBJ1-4,TGTGCCAGCTCACCACCGACAGGGAATGAAAAACTGTTTTTT,CASSPPTGNEKLFF